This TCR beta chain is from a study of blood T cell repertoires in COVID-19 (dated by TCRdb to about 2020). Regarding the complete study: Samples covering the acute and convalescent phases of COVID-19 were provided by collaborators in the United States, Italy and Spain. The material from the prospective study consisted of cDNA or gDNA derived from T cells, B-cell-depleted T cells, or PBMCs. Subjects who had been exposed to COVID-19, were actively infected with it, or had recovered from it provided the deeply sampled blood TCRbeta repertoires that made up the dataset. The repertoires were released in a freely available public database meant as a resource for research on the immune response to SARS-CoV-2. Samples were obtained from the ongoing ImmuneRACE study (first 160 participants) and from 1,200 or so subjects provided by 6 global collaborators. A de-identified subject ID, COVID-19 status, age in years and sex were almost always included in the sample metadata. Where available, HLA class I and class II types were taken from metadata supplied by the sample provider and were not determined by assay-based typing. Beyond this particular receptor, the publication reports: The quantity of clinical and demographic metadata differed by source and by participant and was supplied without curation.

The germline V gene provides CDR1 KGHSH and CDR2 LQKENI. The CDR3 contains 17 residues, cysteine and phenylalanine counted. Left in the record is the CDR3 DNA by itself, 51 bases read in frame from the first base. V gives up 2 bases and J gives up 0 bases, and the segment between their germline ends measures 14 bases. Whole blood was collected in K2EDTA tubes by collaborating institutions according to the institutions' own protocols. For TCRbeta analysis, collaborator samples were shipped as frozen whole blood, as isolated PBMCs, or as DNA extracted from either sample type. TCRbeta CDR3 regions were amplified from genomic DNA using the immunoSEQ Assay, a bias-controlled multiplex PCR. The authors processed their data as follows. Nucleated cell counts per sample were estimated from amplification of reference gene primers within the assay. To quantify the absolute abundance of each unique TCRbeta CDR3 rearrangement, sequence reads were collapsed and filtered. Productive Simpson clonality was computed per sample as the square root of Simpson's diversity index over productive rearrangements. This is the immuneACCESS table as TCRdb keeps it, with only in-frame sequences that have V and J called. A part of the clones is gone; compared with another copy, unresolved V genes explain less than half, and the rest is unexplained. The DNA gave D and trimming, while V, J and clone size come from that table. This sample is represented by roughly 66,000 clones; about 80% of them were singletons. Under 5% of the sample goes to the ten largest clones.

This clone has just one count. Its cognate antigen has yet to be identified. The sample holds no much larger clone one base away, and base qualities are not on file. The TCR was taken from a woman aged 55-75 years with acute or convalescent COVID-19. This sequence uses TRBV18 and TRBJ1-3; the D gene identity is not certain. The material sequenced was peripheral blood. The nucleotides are TGTGCCAGCTCACCAAAAGCGTTAGGACTCTCTGGAAACACCATATATTTT. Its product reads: CASSPKALGLSGNTIYF. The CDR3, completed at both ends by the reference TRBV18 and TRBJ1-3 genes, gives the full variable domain NAGVMQNPRHLVRRRGQEARLRCSPMKGHSHVYWYRQLPEEGLKFMVYLQKENIIDESGMPKERFSAEFPKEGPSILRIQQVVRGDSAAYFCASSPKALGLSGNTIYFGEGSWLTVV.